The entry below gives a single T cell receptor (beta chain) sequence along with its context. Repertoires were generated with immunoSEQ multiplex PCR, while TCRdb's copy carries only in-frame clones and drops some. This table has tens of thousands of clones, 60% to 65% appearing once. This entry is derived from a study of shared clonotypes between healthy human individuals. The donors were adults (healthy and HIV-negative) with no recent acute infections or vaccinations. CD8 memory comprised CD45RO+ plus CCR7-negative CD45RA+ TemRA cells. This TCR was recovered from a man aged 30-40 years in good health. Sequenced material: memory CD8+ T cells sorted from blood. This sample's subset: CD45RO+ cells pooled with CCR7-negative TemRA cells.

The CDR3 DNA is TGTGCCAGCAGTGACAGAGGGAGCACAGATACGCAGTATTTT. Encoded protein: CASSDRGSTDTQYF. This chain links TRBV6-4 with TRBJ2-3; possibly TRBD2 for D (5 bases). Germline values: CDR1 MRHNA, CDR2 SNTAGT. V was clipped by 2 bases and J by 0 bases, with 6 bases between them. This CDR3 contains 14 residues.